The source of this T cell receptor (beta chain) is a study of Ad26.COV2.S vaccination and SARS-CoV-2 variants. Overall study context: Ad26.COV2.S was injected intramuscularly once or twice, 56 days apart.

In this sample, this clone turned up a few times. What it recognizes is unknown. The treatment is: roughly 19 received Ad26.COV2.S at low or high dose, single or two shots; several received placebo; per-sample allocation not given. Following the first vaccine or placebo injection, samples were taken on day 63. Ad26 vector vaccine expressed Wuhan-strain SARS-CoV-2 spike. Some clones are missing from TCRdb's copy, which holds only in-frame ones; the method was immunoSEQ multiplex PCR. Of more than 300,000 clones listed, just over 85% were seen once; the top ten hold 1.9%. Study-level points and caveats: The study found similar non-spike TCR breadth in vaccine and placebo recipients. People who got the vaccine had more spike-specific TCR breadth than people who got placebo.

V was clipped by 1 base and J by 3 bases, with 7 bases between them. This CDR3 has 13 residues. This specimen consisted of peripheral blood, obtained in a trial of Ad26.COV2.S vaccine versus placebo. This receptor was identified in a person aged 18-65 years who received the Ad26.COV2.S COVID-19 vaccine or a placebo. The chain carries TRBV12-3 or TRBV12-4 and TRBJ2-7, with D possibly matching TRBD1 (5 bases). Here the CDR3 reads CASSLDRYYEQYF. Written as DNA, the CDR3 is TGTGCCAGCAGTTTAGACAGGTACTACGAGCAGTACTTC.